The 19 T cell receptor beta chains presented below share a single source sample, sequenced in a study of Graves' ophthalmopathy and Graves' hyperthyroidism. The authors amplified TCR beta CDR3 regions, and they did so from RNA transcripts for repertoire sequencing. HTBI primers served in a first-round RT-PCR, which a second-round multiplex PCR followed. TCRdb reprocessed the multiplex PCR reads via MiXCR and lists one record per CDR3 protein. The sample includes 740,000 or so distinct CDR3 sequences, 40% of them seen just once. The sequenced sample consisted of peripheral blood. The receptor source for this set is an adult man with Graves' ophthalmopathy.

In its sample, this clonotype was seen many times. The gene calls are TRBV12-3 or TRBV12-4 and TRBJ1-6; no definite D call. The CDR3 has 14 residues. Trimming stripped 5 bases from V and 9 bases from J, with 14 bases between. The DNA of the CDR3 is TGTGCCAGCAGTACTTGGTCGCCGGGTTCACCCCTCCACTTT. It is translated as CASSTWSPGSPLHF.

Concerning this clonotype itself: A junction end diverges from the germline sequence, so it may reflect a read error. The chain joins TRBV25-1 to TRBJ1-4; D unresolved. CDR3 length: 13 residues. From germline, CDR1 is MGHDK and CDR2 SYGVNS. CDR3 in amino acids: CTSRGIRGEKLFF. The CDR3 DNA sequence: TGTACCAGCAGAGGGATTCGCGGTGAAAAACTGTTTTTT.

About this clonotype itself: This may arise from a read error, as a much more abundant clone is one base away. This chain connects TRBV19 to TRBJ1-5; D perhaps matches TRBD1 (5 bases). The CDR3 runs 13 residues. Germline lookup yields CDR1 LNHDA and CDR2 SQIVND (reference sequence). V lost 7 bases to trimming and J lost 0 bases, with 7 bases between them. The CDR3 is CASNDSSNQPQHF. The CDR3 nucleotides read TGTGCCAGTAACGACAGTAGCAATCAGCCCCAGCATTTT.

As DNA, the CDR3 is TGTGCCAGCAGCCAGCCGGGACTCTCCTACGAGCAGTACTTC. Translation gives CASSQPGLSYEQYF. The genes are TRBV6-5 and TRBJ2-7, with D possibly matching TRBD2 (6 bases). The V and J ends lost 6 bases and 0 bases respectively, with 12 bases between them. CDR3 length: 14 residues. Germline V gene data show CDR1 as MNHEY and CDR2 as SVGAGI.

The chain couples TRBV20-1 to TRBJ2-7; 7 positions match TRBD1. The CDR3 extends over 15 amino acids. J gave up 2 bases and V 5 bases, and 12 bases lay outside the gene matches. CDR1 is DFQATT, CDR2 SNEGSKA, per germline (reference sequence). CDR3 loop: CSARQGRSATYEQYF. In nucleotides, the CDR3 is TGCAGTGCTCGACAGGGTCGGTCGGCTACCTACGAGCAGTACTTC.

The table lists this clonotype with a few counts. This chain joins TRBV9 and TRBJ1-1; D is unclear. The germline V gene has CDR1 SGDLS and CDR2 YYNGEE. The CDR3 consists of 14 residues. The V end was cut by 3 bases, the J end by 1 base, with 10 bases between. DNA of the CDR3: TGTGCCAGCAGCGACCGGGCTTCGAACACTGAAGCTTTCTTT. Its protein product is CASSDRASNTEAFF.

This clonotype was observed many times. V usage is TRBV10-3 and J usage is TRBJ2-2; 7 nucleotides align to TRBD2. J was trimmed by 3 bases and V by 10 bases; bases with no gene match: 11. The germline V gene has CDR1 ENHRY and CDR2 SYGVKD. The CDR3 contains 15 residues. CDR3 region: CATEDGGGHTGELFF. The DNA of the CDR3 is TGTGCCACGGAGGACGGGGGAGGGCACACCGGGGAGCTGTTTTTT.

This chain joins TRBV25-1 and TRBJ2-5, with 8 nucleotides matching TRBD2. The CDR3 runs 15 residues. Germline CDR1 and CDR2: MGHDK and SYGVNS. With V trimmed by 2 bases and J by 5 bases, 7 bases remained unmatched. The CDR3 region is CASSETRGEWETQYF. DNA for the CDR3: TGTGCCAGCAGTGAAACGCGGGGGGAGTGGGAGACCCAGTACTTC.

Comments on this clonotype: A much larger clonotype is one base distant, so this may be a read error. This sequence joins TRBV7-2 and TRBJ1-2; a weak D match, TRBD1 (6 bases). Looked up from germline, CDR1 is SGHTA and CDR2 is FQGNSA. This CDR3 comprises 15 residues. In nucleotides, the CDR3 is TGTGCCAGCAGCTTTAACGCAGGGGTTACGTATGACTACACCTTC. Protein sequence: CASSFNAGVTYDYTF.

The CDR3 bases are TGTGCCTGGAGTTTCCGGACGACAGGGAGGAGCAATCAGCCCCAGCATTTT. It codes for CAWSFRTTGRSNQPQHF. The gene calls are TRBV7-9 and TRBJ1-5; TRBD1 aligns across 7 bases. Germline V lookup: CDR1 SEHNR, CDR2 FQNEAQ (reference sequence). The CDR3 is 17 residues long. Trimming at V came to 11 bases and at J to 1 base, leaving 17 bases not matched to a gene.

This clonotype was observed a single time. This CDR3 reads CATSRDRLAGSADTQYF. The CDR3 nucleotides read TGTGCCACCAGCAGAGATCGACTAGCGGGATCGGCAGATACGCAGTATTTT. The chain links TRBV15 to TRBJ2-3, with 11 nucleotides matching TRBD2. The CDR3 loop spans 17 amino acids. Looked up from germline, CDR1 is LNHNV and CDR2 is YYDKDF (reference sequence). After removal of 0 bases from V and 4 bases from J, the junction contained 6 bases not matched to a gene. The full variable domain, completed using reference TRBV15 and TRBJ2-3, is DAMVIQNPRYQVTQFGKPVTLSCSQTLNHNVMYWYQQKSSQAPKLLFHYYDKDFNNEADTPDNFQSRRPNTSFCFLDIRSPGLGDTAMYLCATSRDRLAGSADTQYFGPGTRLTVL.

This clonotype was observed at least ten times. This rearrangement joins TRBV20-1 to TRBJ1-5; 7 nucleotides agree with TRBD1. CDR3 length: 17 amino acids. V lost 2 bases and J lost 5; bases outside the gene matches: 15. The germline V gene has CDR1 DFQATT and CDR2 SNEGSKA (reference sequence). The CDR3 loop reads CSARRYAGTVGDQPQHF. The CDR3 DNA sequence: TGCAGTGCTAGACGATACGCCGGGACAGTGGGGGATCAGCCCCAGCATTTT.

The V and J genes are TRBV9 and TRBJ2-5; 9 bases match TRBD1. Germline lookup yields CDR1 SGDLS and CDR2 YYNGEE. With 4 bases clipped from V and 3 bases from J, the junction kept 10 bases outside the gene matches. The CDR3 covers 16 residues. CDR3 sequence reads: CASSPNTGQGEETQYF. CDR3 bases: TGTGCCAGCAGCCCTAATACGGGACAGGGAGAAGAGACCCAGTACTTC.

This sequence joins TRBV6-1 and TRBJ2-7; 8 bases line up with TRBD1. This CDR3 region has 15 residues. J lost 5 bases, V lost 0 bases, and 6 bases had no gene match. Looked up from germline, CDR1 is MNHNS and CDR2 is SASEGT. CDR3 sequence reads: CASSEAGDRFHEQYF. The CDR3 DNA reads as TGTGCCAGCAGTGAAGCGGGGGACAGGTTCCACGAGCAGTACTTC.

The rearrangement joins TRBV20-1 to TRBJ2-7, with 8 nucleotides matching TRBD1. From germline, CDR1 is DFQATT and CDR2 SNEGSKA (reference sequence). This CDR3 is 12 amino acids long. V shed 6 bases, J shed 5 bases, and the junction held 6 bases outside the gene matches. DNA for the CDR3: TGCAGTGCCGAGAACAGGGGGGACGAGCAGTACTTC. Protein: CSAENRGDEQYF.

The chain joins TRBV10-3 to TRBJ2-5, with 9 bases fitting TRBD1. With 10 bases clipped from V and 4 bases from J, the junction kept 4 bases outside the gene matches. Germline V lookup: CDR1 ENHRY, CDR2 SYGVKD. This CDR3 is built from 12 residues. The CDR3 region is CASLTGGETQYF. CDR3 DNA sequence: TGTGCCAGCCTGACAGGGGGAGAGACCCAGTACTTC.

This clonotype was picked up a small number of times. This chain joins TRBV10-3 and TRBJ1-4, with TRBD1 identical over 7 bases. The V segment lost 10 bases and the J segment 6 bases; nucleotides outside the gene matches: 20. There are 17 residues in the CDR3. Germline V gene lookup returns CDR1 ENHRY and CDR2 SYGVKD. This chain's CDR3 is CASRYFRDSYADEKLFF. For the CDR3, the DNA is TGTGCCAGCAGATACTTCCGGGACAGCTACGCGGATGAAAAACTGTTTTTT.

The V gene is TRBV6-1, the J gene TRBJ1-2; 8 bases align to TRBD1. In germline, CDR1 is MNHNS, CDR2 SASEGT. Unmatched junction bases numbered 15, after V lost 10 bases and J lost 2 bases. The CDR3 contains 16 residues. This chain's CDR3 is CAIGEPSHRGNYGYTF. DNA for the CDR3: TGTGCCATCGGTGAACCAAGCCACAGGGGGAACTATGGCTACACCTTC.

This clonotype was recorded many times. The chain combines TRBV7-9 with TRBJ1-2, with TRBD1 matching 8 bases. Germline assignment: CDR1 SEHNR and CDR2 FQNEAQ (reference sequence). This CDR3 spans 14 amino acids. The V gene end was trimmed by 9 bases and the J gene end by 5 bases; junction bases not matched to a gene: 11. DNA of the CDR3: TGTGCCAGTAGCCCCGGACAGGGCGGGTATGGCTACACCTTC. Amino acids: CASSPGQGGYGYTF. The whole variable domain, remainder taken from reference TRBV7-9 and TRBJ1-2, is DTGVSQNPRHKITKRGQNVTFRCDPISEHNRLYWYRQTLGQGPEFLTYFQNEAQLEKSRLLSDRFSAERPKGSFSTLEIQRTEQGDSAMYLCASSPGQGGYGYTFGSGTRLTVV.